This entry lists 4 T cell receptor beta chains sequenced from one sample in a study of T cells in Graves' hyperthyroidism and ophthalmopathy (dated by TCRdb to the late 2010s). Libraries were prepared through multiplex PCR. Sequencing took place on an Illumina HiSeq 2000. The TCR beta CDR3 regions were amplified from RNA transcripts. The TCR CDR3 was subjected to a first round of RT-PCR using the HTBI primer set and the Qiagen OneStep RT-PCR kit. TCRdb took the public reads, trimmed them with fastp at Q25, ran MiXCR for clone calling and kept in-frame beta chains. CDR3 protein duplicates are merged, each entry listing the most common genes and DNA. The sample has about 510,000 distinct CDR3 sequences on record, 40% to 50% of them singletons. Clones ranked in the top ten supply 44% of the sample. The sequenced sample consisted of peripheral blood or thyroid tissue (not recorded which). The receptors were sampled from an adult woman with Graves' disease, either hyperthyroidism or ophthalmopathy (not recorded which).

This clonotype was seen a few times. J is TRBJ2-7 and V is TRBV2; TRBD1 matches at 7 bases. Germline lookup yields CDR1 SNHLY and CDR2 FYNNEI. J was trimmed by 2 bases and V by 1 base; bases with no gene match: 11. This CDR3 contains 17 residues. Here the CDR3 reads CASSEGQGSGVPYEQYF. The CDR3 DNA reads TGTGCCAGCAGTGAAGGACAGGGCAGTGGTGTCCCCTACGAGCAGTACTTC.

With regard to this clonotype: One end of the junction varies from germline; a read error may be responsible. The chain employs TRBV5-1 and TRBJ2-2, with TRBD2 as a possible D gene (5 bases). CDR1 is SGHRS and CDR2 is YFSETQ in the germline V gene. The CDR3 has 12 amino acids. The CDR3 DNA reads TGCGCCAGCAGCACGACCATCGGGGAGCTGCTTTTT. Its protein is CASSTTIGELLF. Full variable domain (missing parts from reference TRBV5-1 and TRBJ2-2): KAGVTQTPRYLIKTRGQQVTLSCSPISGHRSVSWYQQTPGQGLQFLFEYFSETQRNKGNFPGRFSGRQFSNSRSEMNVSTLELGDSALYLCASSTTIGELLFGEGSRLTVL.

This clonotype appeared many times. The V call is TRBV4-3, the J call TRBJ1-2; D ambiguous. The V and J ends lost 0 bases and 4 bases respectively, with 12 bases between them. Germline-derived CDR1 and CDR2 are LGHNA and YSLEER. CDR3 size: 15 residues. The CDR3 DNA is TGCGCCAGCAGCCAAGATTTAGACGGGTCCTATGGCTACACCTTC. Translation gives CASSQDLDGSYGYTF.

The chain is built from TRBV25-1 and TRBJ2-7, with D unclear. Trimming took off 2 bases at V and 4 bases at J, with 12 bases between the two ends. Germline loops: CDR1 MGHDK, CDR2 SYGVNS. This CDR3 has 14 amino acids. The DNA for the CDR3 is TGTGCCAGCAGTGAAATAGACCTAAGTTACGAGCAGTACTTC. Its translation: CASSEIDLSYEQYF.